Listed below are T cell receptor beta chains from one sample, sequenced in a study of Ad26.COV2.S vaccination and SARS-CoV-2 variants. Profiled with immunoSEQ multiplex PCR; TCRdb holds only in-frame clones, not every one. The sample consists of around 300,000 clones, around 88% of them appearing once. The starting material was peripheral blood, obtained in a trial of Ad26.COV2.S vaccine versus placebo. These receptors all stem from a person between 18 and 59 years old who received the Ad26.COV2.S COVID-19 vaccine or a placebo. CDR3s include the opening cysteine and the closing phenylalanine or tryptophan. The order of the fields is V gene, CDR3 length, J gene, D gene, clone size, CDR3 protein, CDR3 DNA. A D gene is named only where the DNA matches it firmly. A row's size may be missing; if present it is once, few, many or a size class.

V: TRBV11-2; length: 18; J: TRBJ2-6; D: .; size: .; CDR3: CASSTRQVAFSGANVLTF; DNA: TGTGCCAGCAGCACTCGACAGGTTGCCTTCTCTGGGGCCAACGTCCTGACTTTC
V: TRBV7-3; length: 14; J: TRBJ2-1; D: TRBD2; size: .; CDR3: CASRLLAGDGEQFF; DNA: TGTGCCAGCAGACTACTAGCGGGAGACGGAGAGCAGTTCTTC
V: TRBV12-3/TRBV12-4; length: 12; J: TRBJ1-2; D: .; size: .; CDR3: CASSDPGYGYTF; DNA: TGTGCCAGCAGTGACCCGGGATATGGCTACACCTTC
V: TRBV21-1; length: 17; J: TRBJ2-3; D: .; size: .; CDR3: CASKDLGDSPSTDTQYF; DNA: TGTGCCAGCAAGGATTTAGGGGACAGCCCTAGCACAGATACGCAGTATTTT
V: TRBV4-3; length: 16; J: TRBJ1-1; D: .; size: .; CDR3: CASSPHPSTRNTEAFF; DNA: TGCGCCAGCAGCCCACACCCCTCAACGAGGAACACTGAAGCTTTCTTT
V: TRBV5-1; length: 15; J: TRBJ2-1; D: TRBD1; size: .; CDR3: CASSLRTGSDNEQFF; DNA: TGCGCCAGCAGCTTAAGGACAGGGAGCGACAATGAGCAGTTCTTC
V: TRBV10-3; length: 12; J: TRBJ2-1; D: .; size: .; CDR3: CAISDGANEQFF; DNA: TGTGCCATCAGTGATGGGGCGAATGAGCAGTTCTTC
V: TRBV28; length: 14; J: TRBJ2-3; D: TRBD1; size: once; CDR3: CASRPGQYTDTQYF; DNA: TGTGCCAGCAGGCCGGGACAGTACACAGATACGCAGTATTTT
V: TRBV18; length: 16; J: TRBJ2-2; D: TRBD1; size: .; CDR3: CASSPSARGSTGELFF; DNA: TGTGCCAGCTCACCAAGTGCCAGGGGGAGCACCGGGGAGCTGTTTTTT
V: TRBV27; length: 15; J: TRBJ2-1; D: .; size: .; CDR3: CASSLDGTLYNEQFF; DNA: TGTGCCAGCAGTTTGGACGGGACCCTCTACAATGAGCAGTTCTTC
V: TRBV14; length: 16; J: TRBJ2-7; D: TRBD2; size: .; CDR3: CASSQDFAGGLWEQYF; DNA: TGTGCCAGCAGCCAAGATTTCGCGGGAGGGTTATGGGAGCAGTACTTC
V: TRBV4-1; length: 18; J: TRBJ2-1; D: TRBD2; size: .; CDR3: CASSQPAWRGVPDLEQFF; DNA: TGCGCCAGCAGCCAACCAGCATGGCGGGGGGTCCCAGATCTAGAGCAGTTCTTC
V: TRBV28; length: 15; J: TRBJ1-5; D: TRBD1; size: .; CDR3: CATSPVDRDNQPQHF; DNA: TGTGCCACCTCCCCCGTGGACAGGGATAATCAGCCCCAGCATTTT
V: TRBV6-5; length: 14; J: TRBJ2-7; D: TRBD2; size: .; CDR3: CASKGLAGAGEQYF; DNA: TGTGCCAGCAAGGGACTAGCGGGGGCCGGGGAGCAGTACTTC
V: TRBV5-4; length: 13; J: TRBJ1-5; D: .; size: .; CDR3: CASSGDPNQPQHF; DNA: TGTGCCAGCAGCGGGGATCCCAATCAGCCCCAGCATTTT
V: TRBV3-1/TRBV3-2; length: 18; J: TRBJ2-6; D: .; size: .; CDR3: CASSPLSGLTSGANVLTF; DNA: TGTGCCAGCAGCCCCCTGTCCGGACTGACCTCTGGGGCCAACGTCCTGACTTTC
V: TRBV6-6; length: 15; J: TRBJ1-2; D: TRBD1; size: few; CDR3: CASSLNRGAGYGYTF; DNA: TGTGCCAGCAGTTTAAACAGGGGGGCGGGGTATGGCTACACCTTC
V: TRBV5-6; length: 14; J: TRBJ1-1; D: .; size: .; CDR3: CASSFDRGNTEAFF; DNA: TGTGCCAGCAGCTTCGACCGAGGGAACACTGAAGCTTTCTTT
V: TRBV30; length: 14; J: TRBJ2-1; D: .; size: .; CDR3: CAWSVTGAFNEQFF; DNA: TGTGCCTGGAGTGTAACGGGAGCTTTCAATGAGCAGTTCTTC
V: TRBV6-2/TRBV6-3; length: 18; J: TRBJ2-1; D: TRBD2; size: .; CDR3: CASSYSKASGRVYNEQFF; DNA: TGTGCCAGCAGTTACTCGAAGGCTAGCGGGAGAGTCTACAATGAGCAGTTCTTC
V: TRBV4-1; length: 14; J: TRBJ2-3; D: TRBD2; size: .; CDR3: CASSQERGGDTQYF; DNA: TGCGCCAGCAGCCAAGAACGGGGGGGAGATACGCAGTATTTT
V: TRBV6-2/TRBV6-3; length: 18; J: TRBJ1-5; D: TRBD1; size: .; CDR3: CASSFRRQGAYSNQPQHF; DNA: TGTGCCAGCAGCTTCCGCCGACAGGGGGCCTATAGCAATCAGCCCCAGCATTTT
V: TRBV19; length: 14; J: TRBJ2-7; D: TRBD1; size: .; CDR3: CASSPDRASYEQYF; DNA: TGTGCCAGTAGTCCGGACAGGGCCTCCTACGAGCAGTACTTC
V: TRBV7-3; length: 13; J: TRBJ1-1; D: .; size: .; CDR3: CASSLFGMTEAFF; DNA: TGTGCCAGCAGCTTATTTGGGATGACTGAAGCTTTCTTT
V: TRBV30; length: 13; J: TRBJ1-1; D: .; size: .; CDR3: CAWKGEGNTEAFF; DNA: TGTGCCTGGAAAGGGGAAGGAAACACTGAAGCTTTCTTT
V: TRBV29-1; length: 11; J: TRBJ1-2; D: .; size: .; CDR3: CSVEQFYGYTF; DNA: TGCAGCGTTGAACAGTTCTATGGCTACACCTTC
V: TRBV11-2; length: 15; J: TRBJ2-3; D: .; size: .; CDR3: CASSPGQFRGDTQYF; DNA: TGTGCCAGCAGCCCAGGGCAGTTCCGCGGGGATACGCAGTATTTT
V: TRBV5-1; length: 17; J: TRBJ1-5; D: .; size: .; CDR3: CASSRGPTTLGNQPQHF; DNA: TGCGCCAGCAGCCGGGGGCCAACCACGTTGGGCAATCAGCCCCAGCATTTT
V: TRBV19; length: 14; J: TRBJ1-3; D: TRBD1; size: .; CDR3: CASADRASGNTIYF; DNA: TGTGCCAGTGCGGACAGGGCCTCTGGAAACACCATATATTTT
V: TRBV28; length: 15; J: TRBJ1-5; D: TRBD1; size: once; CDR3: CASSLQGAGNQPQHF; DNA: TGTGCCAGCAGTTTACAGGGGGCTGGAAATCAGCCCCAGCATTTT
V: TRBV28; length: 17; J: TRBJ1-6; D: .; size: .; CDR3: CASSSPLAGPYNSPLHF; DNA: TGTGCCAGCAGTTCCCCCCTGGCAGGGCCCTATAATTCACCCCTCCACTTT